This T cell receptor beta chain was recorded in a study of CD8+ T cells in alopecia areata. Noted treatment: oral pan-JAK inhibitor, 5-10 mg twice daily. Extraction of RNA preceded its reverse transcription into cDNA, which served as the sequencing template. Only in-frame clones appear in the TCRdb table, and some are missing; sequencing was by immunoSEQ multiplex PCR. The sample consists of 150,000 to 200,000 clones, roughly 53% of them appearing once. Sequencing was performed on CD8+ T cells sorted from blood, taken at week 24, from a patient treated with tofacitinib. The sequence came from a human donor with alopecia areata.

Here the CDR3 DNA reads TGTGCCAGCAGTTTTGGGACAGCTGGCTACGAGCAGTACTTC. This encodes CASSFGTAGYEQYF. The chain links TRBV7-2 to TRBJ2-7; 7 bases agree with TRBD1. With 6 bases clipped from V and 3 bases from J, the junction kept 8 bases outside the gene matches. The germline V gene has CDR1 SGHTA and CDR2 FQGNSA. This CDR3 is 14 amino acids long.